The 20 T cell receptor beta chains in this list originate from one sample, sequenced in a study of Ad26.COV2.S vaccination and SARS-CoV-2 variants. Treatment reported: roughly 19 received Ad26.COV2.S at low or high dose, single or two shots; about 5 received placebo; per-sample allocation not given. Sampling took place 63 days after the first vaccine or placebo injection. Clones were sequenced by immunoSEQ multiplex PCR, and TCRdb holds only the in-frame ones, with some missing. Altogether roughly 270,000 clones are present, about 90% being singletons, with the ten largest covering less than 3.5%. The specimen was peripheral blood, collected in a trial of Ad26.COV2.S vaccine versus placebo. The source of these receptors is a person aged 18-60 years who received the Ad26.COV2.S COVID-19 vaccine or a placebo.

The V call is TRBV20-1, the J call TRBJ1-4; the D gene is possibly TRBD1 (5 bases). CDR3 length: 15 residues. Trimming took off 3 bases at V and 0 bases at J, with 11 bases between the two ends. In germline, CDR1 is DFQATT, CDR2 SNEGSKA (reference sequence). In DNA form, the CDR3 reads TGCAGTGCTAGTCCTTGGGGGGCAACTAATGAAAAACTGTTTTTT. This codes for CSASPWGATNEKLFF.

This chain links TRBV5-1 with TRBJ2-7; no firm D call. Germline CDR1 reads SGHRS; CDR2 reads YFSETQ. The CDR3 has 14 amino acids. V dropped 0 bases and J dropped 5 bases, with 12 bases sitting between them. In nucleotides, the CDR3 is TGCGCCAGCAGCTTGGATGTGGCCTTAAACGAGCAGTACTTC. This codes for CASSLDVALNEQYF.

The CDR3, as DNA: TGTGCCAGCAGCTTACAGACGGGAATCAATGAGCAGTTCTTC. As protein: CASSLQTGINEQFF. The chain links TRBV7-6 to TRBJ2-1; D may be TRBD2 (5 bases). Trimming removed 2 bases at V and 6 bases at J, with 11 bases between. The germline V gene has CDR1 SGHVS and CDR2 FNYEAQ. This CDR3 contains 14 residues.

V and J are TRBV13 and TRBJ1-1, with 7 bases lining up with TRBD1. Germline CDR1 reads PRHDT; CDR2 reads FYEKMQ (reference sequence). The CDR3 spans 15 residues. Trimming removed 5 bases from V and 3 bases from J; junction bases left unmatched: 9. Written as DNA, the CDR3 is TGTGCCAGCAGCGCGACAGGGTACAAGGACACTGAAGCTTTCTTT. This gives the protein CASSATGYKDTEAFF.

The CDR3 loop reads CASRNSRDTEAFF. CDR3 sequence (DNA): TGTGCCAGCCGTAACTCTAGGGACACTGAAGCTTTCTTT. The V and J genes are TRBV18 and TRBJ1-1; D not resolved. Germline values: CDR1 KGHSH, CDR2 LQKENI. V lost 8 bases, J lost 3 bases, and 13 bases lay in between. The CDR3 extends over 13 amino acids.

The V gene is TRBV30, the J gene TRBJ2-7; perhaps TRBD2 as D (6 bases). The CDR3 has 14 amino acids. Germline V lookup: CDR1 GTSNPN, CDR2 SVGIG (reference sequence). The V end lost 2 bases, the J end lost 4 bases, and 15 bases lay between the germline ends. CDR3 in DNA: TGTGCCTGGAGTATCGGCGTACGGGGGTACGAGCAGTACTTC. Its protein product is CAWSIGVRGYEQYF.

The rearrangement joins TRBV19 to TRBJ2-7; TRBD1 matches 11 bases. The germline V gene encodes CDR1 LNHDA and CDR2 SQIVND (reference sequence). The CDR3 loop spans 16 amino acids. V shed 4 bases, J shed 2 bases, and the junction held 7 bases outside the gene matches. CDR3 loop: CASSNLGTGGTYEQYF. For the CDR3, the DNA is TGTGCCAGTAGTAATCTCGGGACAGGGGGGACCTACGAGCAGTACTTC.

This chain connects TRBV5-4 to TRBJ2-3, with no clear D. V lost 4 bases to trimming and J lost 2 bases, with 14 bases between them. Per the germline V gene, CDR1 is SGHNT and CDR2 is YYREEE (reference sequence). The CDR3 has 15 residues. For the CDR3, the DNA is TGTGCCAGCAGCGTAAGAAGGGTGACCACAGATACGCAGTATTTT. Translated: CASSVRRVTTDTQYF.

This rearrangement joins TRBV28 to TRBJ1-2; no clear D gene. The V gene's germline CDR1 is MDHEN and CDR2 SYDVKM. Trimming removed 1 base from V and 5 bases from J, with 2 bases in between. The CDR3 spans 11 residues. CDR3 in amino acids: CASSLYYGYTF. CDR3 DNA: TGTGCCAGCAGTTTATATTATGGCTACACCTTC.

The rearrangement uses TRBV14 and TRBJ2-7, with D perhaps TRBD2 (5 bases). The CDR3 consists of 12 residues. Germline CDR1 reads SGHDN; CDR2 reads FVKESK. The germline V and J ends were trimmed by 0 bases and 7 bases, with 7 bases remaining between them. The CDR3 sequence is CASSQDLAEQYF. The CDR3 DNA sequence: TGTGCCAGCAGCCAAGATTTAGCGGAGCAGTACTTC.

V gene TRBV19 combines with J gene TRBJ2-3; D is perhaps TRBD2 (6 bases). The CDR3 consists of 15 residues. Germline V gene data show CDR1 as LNHDA and CDR2 as SQIVND (reference sequence). The ends were cut back, 7 bases at V and 2 bases at J, with 16 bases in the middle. The CDR3 sequence: CASTRGGATTDTQYF. Here the CDR3 DNA reads TGTGCCAGTACACGTGGAGGGGCGACCACAGATACGCAGTATTTT.

This clone was recorded once. In DNA form, the CDR3 reads TGTGCCAGCAGTGCCATGCGCCAAGAGACCCAGTACTTC. It is translated as CASSAMRQETQYF. The chain links TRBV2 to TRBJ2-5; D unclear. Germline V CDR1 and CDR2: SNHLY, FYNNEI. Trimming took off 4 bases at V and 1 base at J, with 7 bases between the two ends. The CDR3 runs to 13 residues.

This chain connects TRBV7-2 to TRBJ2-3, with TRBD1 matching over 10 bases. J gave up 2 bases and V 4 bases, and 15 bases lay outside the gene matches. This CDR3 has 19 amino acids. CDR1 is SGHTA and CDR2 is FQGNSA in the germline V gene. Written as DNA, the CDR3 is TGTGCCAGCAGCTCGATCCCGGGACAGGGGCACTCTCTCACAGATACGCAGTATTTT. As protein: CASSSIPGQGHSLTDTQYF.

J is TRBJ2-4 and V is TRBV28; D remains ambiguous. V lost 3 bases and J 0 bases, leaving 9 bases between the germline ends. The germline CDR1 and CDR2 sequences are MDHEN and SYDVKM. This CDR3 is built from 15 residues. The CDR3 region is CASSLEAVAKNIQYF. CDR3 sequence (DNA): TGTGCCAGCAGTTTGGAAGCAGTAGCCAAAAACATTCAGTACTTC.

The rearrangement joins TRBV6-6 to TRBJ2-7; a weak D match, TRBD2 (5 bases). The CDR3 spans 13 residues. V lost 5 bases and J lost 2, with 10 bases in between. Per germline, CDR1 MNHNY and CDR2 SVGAGI (reference sequence). The CDR3 region is CASSGSVPYEQYF. As DNA, the CDR3 is TGTGCCAGCAGTGGGAGCGTCCCCTACGAGCAGTACTTC.

The chain is built from TRBV30 and TRBJ1-2; TRBD1 matches at 9 bases. The CDR3 is made up of 15 amino acids. Germline loops: CDR1 GTSNPN, CDR2 SVGIG (reference sequence). Trimming took 2 bases from V and 9 from J; bases not matched to a gene: 13. CDR3 in amino acids: CAWSLRGGQGLRYTF. The CDR3 region has the DNA TGTGCCTGGAGTCTCCGAGGGGGACAGGGCCTGCGCTACACCTTC.

This chain connects TRBV10-1 to TRBJ1-3; TRBD1 is a possible D gene (5 bases). Trimming took off 5 bases at V and 0 bases at J, with 14 bases between the two ends. In germline, CDR1 is WNHNN, CDR2 SYGVQD (reference sequence). This CDR3 comprises 16 residues. CDR3 bases: TGCGCCAGCAGTCCGAGGGACTTAAACTCTGGAAACACCATATATTTT. Encoded protein: CASSPRDLNSGNTIYF.

The chain is built from TRBV5-4 and TRBJ1-4; TRBD1 is a possible D gene (6 bases). The CDR3 extends over 15 amino acids. Trimming cost V 4 bases and J 5 bases, with 15 bases left between them. Germline CDR1 reads SGHNT; CDR2 reads YYREEE (reference sequence). The CDR3 sequence: CASSLARGANEKLFF. CDR3 DNA sequence: TGTGCCAGCAGCCTGGCCCGGGGGGCGAATGAAAAACTGTTTTTT.

The chain links TRBV7-9 to TRBJ2-7; a weak D match, TRBD2 (6 bases). There are 12 residues in the CDR3. Germline assignment: CDR1 SEHNR and CDR2 FQNEAQ (reference sequence). V shed 1 base and J shed 7 bases, with 8 bases lying between them. CDR3 amino acids: CASSLGGEEQYF. The CDR3 region has the DNA TGTGCCAGCAGCTTAGGGGGGGAGGAGCAGTACTTC.

The chain recombines TRBV30 with TRBJ1-4; D gene ambiguous. Deletions cut 2 bases from V and 2 bases from J, with 6 bases between. Germline-derived CDR1 and CDR2 are GTSNPN and SVGIG (reference sequence). The CDR3 spans 13 residues. CDR3 sequence: CAWSRSTNEKLFF. The CDR3 region has the DNA TGTGCCTGGAGTAGAAGTACTAATGAAAAACTGTTTTTT.